The 29 T cell receptor beta chains below were found in one sample sequenced in a study of shared clonotypes between healthy human individuals. The assay was immunoSEQ multiplex PCR, and TCRdb's table has in-frame clones only and misses some. The sample has more than 400,000 clones, approximately 82% seen once. Sequenced: PBMCs. Receptors were obtained from a woman aged 40-49 years in good health. Some clones in this sample may be carry-over from other donors' samples.

The CDR3 bases are TGTGCCTCCCAGGGGGGGCGGTTTTCACCCCTCCACTTT. It translates to CASQGGRFSPLHF. The chain joins TRBV28 to TRBJ1-6; TRBD1 matches at 7 bases. Trimming cost V 11 bases and J 9 bases; bases outside gene matches: 10. The CDR3 contains 13 residues. Germline CDR1 is MDHEN and CDR2 is SYDVKM.

This clone appeared many times. This chain connects TRBV20-1 to TRBJ2-5; no firm D call. V was shortened by 5 bases and J by 3 bases, with 4 bases between the two germline ends. CDR3 length equals 10 residues. Germline assignment: CDR1 DFQATT and CDR2 SNEGSKA (reference sequence). CDR3 nucleotides: TGCAGTGCTTCCGAAGAGACCCAGTACTTC. As protein: CSASEETQYF.

V gene TRBV30 combines with J gene TRBJ1-5, with D maybe TRBD1 (5 bases). There are 14 residues in the CDR3. Germline CDR1 reads GTSNPN; CDR2 reads SVGIG (reference sequence). The V end was cut by 8 bases, the J end by 0 bases, with 14 bases between. The DNA of the CDR3 is TGTGCCGGGGGGATACGAAATAGCAATCAGCCCCAGCATTTT. This gives the protein CAGGIRNSNQPQHF.

V and J are TRBV28 and TRBJ2-5, with TRBD1 identical over 8 bases. The DNA end lines up better with TRBJ2-7; the J call may be wrong. There are 14 residues in the CDR3. CDR1 is MDHEN and CDR2 is SYDVKM in the germline V gene. The CDR3 here is CASSSDRGSYEQYF. In DNA, the CDR3 is TGTGCCAGCAGTTCCGACAGGGGAAGCTACGAGCAGTACTTC.

Here the CDR3 reads CASSLGGSGRTGELFF. The CDR3, as DNA: TGCGCCAGCAGCTTGGGTGGATCAGGGCGCACCGGGGAGCTGTTTTTT. The chain carries TRBV5-1 and TRBJ2-2; the D gene is possibly TRBD1 (5 bases). Germline assignment: CDR1 SGHRS and CDR2 YFSETQ. V gave up 0 bases and J gave up 4 bases, with 13 bases separating them. The CDR3 spans 16 residues.

This sequence joins TRBV30 and TRBJ2-7, with a weak D call TRBD2 (7 bases). V shed 2 bases and J shed 2 bases, with 25 bases lying between them. Germline CDR1 GTSNPN, CDR2 SVGIG (reference sequence). CDR3 length: 18 amino acids. The CDR3 DNA reads TGTGCCTGGAGTAGGGGGAGGCTAGCGGCGAATTATCCCTACGAGCAGTACTTC. Translating it yields CAWSRGRLAANYPYEQYF.

The chain combines TRBV19 with TRBJ2-1; 15 bases map to TRBD2. V lost 5 bases and J lost 7; bases outside the gene matches: 9. Germline assignment: CDR1 LNHDA and CDR2 SQIVND (reference sequence). The CDR3 has 17 residues. CDR3 sequence reads: CASSASPGTSGRNEQFF. The CDR3 DNA follows: TGTGCCAGTAGTGCCTCGCCAGGGACTAGCGGGAGGAATGAGCAGTTCTTC.

As to this clone: Within the sample, other DNA sequences also encode this same CDR3. The chain joins TRBV5-1 to TRBJ2-1, with 10 bases identical to TRBD2. The CDR3 spans 15 residues. The trim removed 4 bases at V and 0 bases at J, leaving 1 base unmatched. Germline assignment: CDR1 SGHRS and CDR2 YFSETQ. CDR3 protein: CASSPSGSSYNEQFF. DNA for the CDR3: TGCGCCAGCAGCCCTAGCGGGAGCTCCTACAATGAGCAGTTCTTC.

The CDR3 DNA sequence: TGCGCCAGCAGCACGACAGGGGGCTCTGGAAACACCATATATTTT. Translated, it gives CASSTTGGSGNTIYF. The chain combines TRBV5-1 with TRBJ1-3; 9 bases align to TRBD1. Germline loops: CDR1 SGHRS, CDR2 YFSETQ. V lost 4 bases and J lost 0; bases outside the gene matches: 2. The CDR3 spans 15 residues.

J is TRBJ1-1 and V is TRBV18; 7 bases line up with TRBD1. The CDR3 extends over 14 amino acids. The trim removed 4 bases at V and 1 base at J, leaving 3 bases unmatched. Germline CDR1 and CDR2: KGHSH and LQKENI. DNA for the CDR3: TGTGCCAGCTCACTAGGGACAGCGAACACTGAAGCTTTCTTT. As protein: CASSLGTANTEAFF.

Remarks on this clone: Given a much more abundant clone one base away, this may be a read error. This sequence joins TRBV7-2 and TRBJ2-2; D is ambiguous. Trimming removed 1 base at V and 5 bases at J, with 5 bases between. CDR3 length: 13 residues. CDR1 is SGHTA, CDR2 FQGNSA, per germline. The CDR3 reads CASSLEATGELFF. In nucleotides, the CDR3 is TGTGCCAGCAGCTTAGAGGCTACCGGGGAGCTGTTTTTT.

V and J are TRBV7-3 and TRBJ2-2; D may be TRBD1 (5 bases). CDR3 size: 17 residues. V lost 6 bases and J 1 base, leaving 18 bases between the germline ends. Germline CDR1 reads SGHTA; CDR2 reads FQGTGA. Here the CDR3 reads CASSLRQKGMNTGELFF. The CDR3 region has the DNA TGTGCCAGCAGTTTGCGTCAAAAGGGGATGAACACCGGGGAGCTGTTTTTT.

This chain uses TRBV10-1 with TRBJ2-3, with D possibly matching TRBD2 (6 bases). Germline V gene lookup returns CDR1 WNHNN and CDR2 SYGVQD (reference sequence). This CDR3 is 15 amino acids long. The V and J ends lost 0 bases and 4 bases respectively, with 11 bases between them. CDR3 in amino acids: CASSESNGSPDTQYF. The CDR3 DNA is TGCGCCAGCAGTGAGTCGAACGGGAGCCCAGATACGCAGTATTTT.

This chain uses TRBV19 with TRBJ1-4; a possible D gene is TRBD1 (5 bases). The CDR3 spans 17 residues. Trimming left V 6 bases short and J 4 bases short, with 21 bases between. Germline V gene sequence: CDR1 LNHDA, CDR2 SQIVND (reference sequence). Here the CDR3 reads CASRGGSTVGDNEKLFF. The CDR3 DNA reads TGTGCCAGTAGAGGCGGATCCACGGTGGGGGATAATGAAAAACTGTTTTTT.

A word on this clone: A far larger clone is one base from this, pointing to a likely read error. The chain uses TRBV2 and TRBJ1-5; the match to TRBD1 covers 8 bases. V lost 11 bases and J lost 9; bases outside the gene matches: 15. The CDR3 covers 14 residues. CDR1 is SNHLY and CDR2 is FYNNEI in the germline V gene. The CDR3 sequence: CACGGQGASGPQHF. CDR3 nucleotide sequence: TGTGCCTGCGGCGGACAGGGTGCGTCTGGGCCCCAGCATTTT.

This clone has only a few counts. V gene TRBV30 combines with J gene TRBJ1-1; D is undetermined. V was cut by 2 bases and J by 0 bases, with 13 bases left in between. The CDR3 runs to 15 residues. CDR1 and CDR2 (germline): GTSNPN, SVGIG (reference sequence). The CDR3 coding sequence is TGTGCCTGGAGTCGTCTGACTAGGATGAACACTGAAGCTTTCTTT. Translation: CAWSRLTRMNTEAFF.

This sequence joins TRBV10-2 and TRBJ2-3; 8 nucleotides match TRBD2. Germline V gives CDR1 WSHSY, CDR2 SAAADI. The trim removed 3 bases at V and 2 bases at J, leaving 4 bases unmatched. The CDR3 spans 15 residues. The CDR3 DNA follows: TGCGCCAGCAGTGAATCTAGCGGGTACACAGATACGCAGTATTTT. It specifies CASSESSGYTDTQYF.

This sequence joins TRBV27 and TRBJ2-7, with 13 nucleotides matching TRBD2. Germline V gene lookup returns CDR1 MNHEY and CDR2 SMNVEV (reference sequence). The CDR3 totals 14 residues. V was pared by 6 bases and J by 6 bases, with 5 bases of the junction left unmatched. Written as DNA, the CDR3 is TGTGCCAGCAGAGGACTAGCGGGAGACGGCGAGCAGTACTTC. It encodes CASRGLAGDGEQYF.

Notes on this clone: Other DNA sequences in the sample encode the same CDR3. V usage is TRBV7-2 and J usage is TRBJ2-3; D remains ambiguous. The CDR3 totals 13 residues. Trimming removed 5 bases from V and 2 bases from J, with 8 bases in between. Germline V gives CDR1 SGHTA, CDR2 FQGNSA. CDR3 region: CASSLPSTDTQYF. The CDR3 DNA reads TGTGCCAGCAGCCTCCCTTCCACAGATACGCAGTATTTT.

CDR3 nucleotide sequence: TGTGCCAGCAGCGTAACAGCGGCAGCGAACACCGGGGAGCTGTTTTTT. Amino acid sequence: CASSVTAAANTGELFF. The J gene is TRBJ2-2, the V gene TRBV9; D perhaps matches TRBD2 (5 bases). There are 16 residues in the CDR3. Trimming stripped 1 base from V and 0 bases from J, with 10 bases between. Germline values: CDR1 SGDLS, CDR2 YYNGEE.

CDR3 DNA: TGTGCCAGCTCATTTAGCGGGACGACGGAAGAGACCCAGTACTTC. It codes for CASSFSGTTEETQYF. This sequence joins TRBV18 and TRBJ2-5, with 8 positions matching TRBD2. Germline-derived CDR1 and CDR2 are KGHSH and LQKENI. The V and J ends lost 5 bases and 3 bases, in that order; junction bases with no gene match: 8. The CDR3 loop spans 15 amino acids.

CDR3 coding DNA: TGTGCCTGGAGTGCACTAGCGGGAGCCCGCGAGCAGTACTTC. As protein: CAWSALAGAREQYF. The rearrangement links TRBV30 to TRBJ2-7; 11 nucleotides match TRBD2. The CDR3 totals 14 residues. Unmatched junction bases numbered 5, after V lost 1 base and J lost 6 bases. Looked up from germline, CDR1 is GTSNPN and CDR2 is SVGIG (reference sequence).

The genes are TRBV30 and TRBJ2-2, with D unresolved. The V gene lost 2 bases and the J gene lost 1 base, with 8 bases spanning the gap. Germline CDR1 GTSNPN, CDR2 SVGIG (reference sequence). The CDR3 extends over 14 amino acids. The DNA for the CDR3 is TGTGCCTGGAGTCCTACACTGAACACCGGGGAGCTGTTTTTT. Its protein product is CAWSPTLNTGELFF.

The chain couples TRBV28 to TRBJ2-7; D may be TRBD2 (5 bases). The germline V and J ends were trimmed by 5 bases and 0 bases, with 14 bases remaining between them. CDR3 size: 15 residues. Germline CDR1 is MDHEN and CDR2 is SYDVKM. The CDR3 here is CASSQIAMASYEQYF. The CDR3 DNA is TGTGCCAGCAGTCAGATAGCGATGGCCTCCTACGAGCAGTACTTC.

J is TRBJ1-4 and V is TRBV28; D perhaps matches TRBD1 (6 bases). With 2 bases removed from V and 8 bases from J, the gap between germline ends came to 12 bases. Germline assignment: CDR1 MDHEN and CDR2 SYDVKM. CDR3 size: 14 residues. The CDR3 sequence is CASSLMGAQEKLFF. As DNA, the CDR3 is TGTGCCAGCAGTTTAATGGGGGCGCAGGAAAAACTGTTTTTT.

The chain has TRBV7-2 and TRBJ2-7; D may be TRBD2 (6 bases). The germline V and J ends were trimmed by 1 base and 2 bases, with 9 bases remaining between them. The CDR3 contains 14 residues. Germline CDR1 SGHTA, CDR2 FQGNSA. DNA of the CDR3: TGTGCCAGCAGCTTAGAGCGGGTTGCCTACGAGCAGTACTTC. Translation: CASSLERVAYEQYF.

The J gene is TRBJ1-3, the V gene TRBV27; D gene ambiguous. V was clipped by 1 base and J by 2 bases, with 9 bases between them. Per germline, CDR1 MNHEY and CDR2 SMNVEV (reference sequence). This CDR3 is built from 15 residues. CDR3 sequence (DNA): TGTGCCAGCAGTTTATTTCCCGGGACTGGAAACACCATATATTTT. This gives the protein CASSLFPGTGNTIYF.

This chain links TRBV19 with TRBJ2-2, with 7 nucleotides matching TRBD2. The CDR3 runs to 14 residues. Germline CDR1 reads LNHDA; CDR2 reads SQIVND (reference sequence). Trimming took 5 bases from V and 3 from J; bases not matched to a gene: 3. The CDR3 nucleotides read TGTGCCAGTAGTCCAGGGAGGGACACCGGGGAGCTGTTTTTT. This gives the protein CASSPGRDTGELFF.

The V call is TRBV9, the J call TRBJ2-3; the D gene is possibly TRBD2 (6 bases). This CDR3 has 15 residues. V dropped 0 bases and J dropped 3 bases, with 11 bases sitting between them. Germline CDR1 and CDR2: SGDLS and YYNGEE. The CDR3 DNA reads as TGTGCCAGCAGCGTAGTCGCTAGCGAGACAGATACGCAGTATTTT. Encoded protein: CASSVVASETDTQYF.